This T cell receptor beta chain was retrieved from a study of control samples from healthy donors and cancer patients. The CDR3 totals 14 residues. J was trimmed by 7 bases and V by 4 bases; bases with no gene match: 7. CDR1 is SGHAT, CDR2 FQNNGV, per germline. Libraries were prepared by immunoSEQ multiplex PCR; TCRdb keeps only in-frame clonotypes and omits some of them. The data contain 140,000 or so clones, around nine tenths of them singletons. Sequencing input: blood. This TCR derives from a man aged 25-45 years in good health. J is TRBJ2-7 and V is TRBV11-2, with 10 bases identical to TRBD2. In nucleotides, the CDR3 is TGTGCCAGCAGCTCAGTAGCGGGAGGATTTGAGCAGTACTTC. Translation: CASSSVAGGFEQYF.